Listed here is a single TCR beta chain. Its antigen is unknown. The entry originates in a study of cytomegalovirus exposure and HLA in healthy donors. It was with 60 Vbeta and 13 Jbeta primers that the PCR ran. The method was immunoSEQ multiplex PCR; TCRdb's version includes in-frame clones alone and lacks a portion of them. The sample lists about 210,000 clones, around four fifths seen once, with roughly 10% in the top ten. Notes on the study in general: Reportedly, a later analysis found an Asian-associated ancestry cluster had fewer N-insertions than the approximately 700-donor mean. 150 to 200 TCR beta chains were listed as cytomegalovirus-associated.

The origin of this receptor is a woman aged 45-65 years in good health and CMV-seropositive. Sequencing used PBMCs.

As DNA, the CDR3 is TGTGCCAGCAGCGTAGCATGGACAGGGTCGAACACTGAAGCTTTCTTT. It specifies CASSVAWTGSNTEAFF. The chain employs TRBV9 and TRBJ1-1, with TRBD1 matching 8 bases. This CDR3 is 16 amino acids long. The germline CDR1 and CDR2 sequences are SGDLS and YYNGEE. J was trimmed by 1 base and V by 0 bases; bases with no gene match: 5. Full variable domain (outside the CDR3, taken from reference TRBV9 and TRBJ1-1): DSGVTQTPKHLITATGQRVTLRCSPRSGDLSVYWYQQSLDQGLQFLIQYYNGEERAKGNILERFSAQQFPDLHSELNLSSLELGDSALYFCASSVAWTGSNTEAFFGQGTRLTVV.